The TCR beta chain under discussion was sequenced for a study of CD8 T cells in Susac syndrome. A word on this clonotype: Its antigen remains unidentified.

CD8+ and CD4+ T cells taken from blood had their TCR beta sequenced. Controls comprised healthy donors matched for age and sex. Study results and caveats: Regarding the TCR sequencing and HLA analysis, the study admitted that a relatively small number of individuals were involved.

The authors reverse transcribed roughly 0.5 to 1 ug RNA with random hexamers. Across 54 Vbeta and 13 Jbeta, TCR beta CDR3 was amplified with immunoSEQ multiplex PCR. In TCRdb, the immunoSEQ multiplex PCR reads were re-called with MiXCR into one record per CDR3 protein. The data show 100,000 to 150,000 distinct CDR3 sequences, roughly 94% seen once. Looked up from germline, CDR1 is SGHRS and CDR2 is YFSETQ. V lost 6 bases and J 4 bases, leaving 10 bases between the germline ends. The CDR3 extends over 13 amino acids. The V and J genes are TRBV5-1 and TRBJ2-2; D is undetermined. The receptor was isolated from a human donor in good health. What was sequenced was CD4+ T cells from PBMCs. The CDR3, as DNA: TGCGCCAGCACGGACGGTCCCACCGGGGAGCTGTTTTTT. It is translated as CASTDGPTGELFF. The full variable domain, rest sourced from reference TRBV5-1 and TRBJ2-2, is KAGVTQTPRYLIKTRGQQVTLSCSPISGHRSVSWYQQTPGQGLQFLFEYFSETQRNKGNFPGRFSGRQFSNSRSEMNVSTLELGDSALYLCASTDGPTGELFFGEGSRLTVL.